The present T cell receptor beta chain was sequenced within a study of Ad26.COV2.S vaccination and SARS-CoV-2 variants. Turning to the study itself: Intramuscular Ad26.COV2.S doses were given once or twice, 56 days apart. Findings of the study overall: Recipients of either vaccine or placebo displayed similar breadth of non-spike TCRs.

This clone was counted a few times. Its antigen remains unknown. Profiling relied on immunoSEQ multiplex PCR, and the TCRdb table lists in-frame clones only, not all of them. Seen here are about 350,000 clones, about 88% observed once, and the top ten hold about 10%. V was trimmed by 3 bases and J by 8 bases, leaving 16 bases between them. Germline-derived CDR1 and CDR2 are KGHSH and LQKENI. CDR3 length: 15 amino acids. Indicated treatment: some 20 received Ad26.COV2.S at low or high dose, single or two shots; 5 received placebo; per-sample allocation not given. The investigators took samples on day 63 after the first vaccine or placebo injection.

The chain combines TRBV18 with TRBJ1-4, with D uncertain. This TCR was sampled from a person aged 18-65 years who received the Ad26.COV2.S COVID-19 vaccine or a placebo. The sample here was peripheral blood, taken in a trial of Ad26.COV2.S vaccine versus placebo. The CDR3 DNA is TGTGCCAGCTCACCGACGAACGGAGGTGGAGAAAAACTGTTTTTT. Translation gives CASSPTNGGGEKLFF.